A selection of T cell receptor beta chains follows, all from one sample in a study of T-cell reconstitution after alpha-beta-depleted transplantation in children. TCRdb fed the PCR reads into MiXCR, producing one record per CDR3 protein. The sample includes about 640,000 distinct CDR3 sequences, 10% to 15% of them seen just once. The sample consisted of PBMCs, mostly from graft donor cells, taken 360 days after TCRalphabeta/CD19-depleted stem cell transplant. The source is a male patient younger than 18 who had a stem cell transplant for acute myeloid leukemia, so the T cells may come from the graft donor. The CDR3 runs from the conserved cysteine through the conserved F or W. Each record gives: V gene, clone size, J gene, D gene, CDR3 protein, CDR3 DNA. The D gene is left open where the match is weak. Size is omitted from some rows. Given values are once, few, many or a class for expanded clones.

v_gene: TRBV21-1; abundance: NA; j_gene: TRBJ2-1; d_gene: NA; CDR3aa: CASSKTRDYFGRDEQFF; CDR3nt: TGTGCCAGCAGCAAAACCCGGGACTACTTTGGACGTGATGAGCAGTTCTTC
v_gene: TRBV28; abundance: NA; j_gene: TRBJ2-7; d_gene: NA; CDR3aa: CASRLTRGLTVVEQYF; CDR3nt: TGTGCCAGCAGGCTAACTAGGGGACTCACGGTCGTCGAGCAGTACTTC
v_gene: TRBV7-3; abundance: NA; j_gene: TRBJ2-3; d_gene: NA; CDR3aa: CASSLKWGGPTDTQYF; CDR3nt: TGTGCCAGCAGCTTAAAGTGGGGTGGCCCGACAGATACGCAGTATTTT
v_gene: TRBV6-2/TRBV6-3; abundance: NA; j_gene: TRBJ2-2; d_gene: NA; CDR3aa: CASSYVQNTGELFF; CDR3nt: TGTGCCAGCAGTTACGTACAGAACACCGGGGAGCTGTTTTTT
v_gene: TRBV5-1; abundance: NA; j_gene: TRBJ2-7; d_gene: TRBD1; CDR3aa: CASSSTGQGRLNEQYF; CDR3nt: TGCGCCAGCAGCTCAACAGGACAGGGTAGGTTGAACGAGCAGTACTTC
v_gene: TRBV2; abundance: many; j_gene: TRBJ2-6; d_gene: NA; CDR3aa: CASSLGAGANVLTF; CDR3nt: TGTGCCAGCAGTTTGGGTGCTGGGGCCAACGTCCTGACTTTC
v_gene: TRBV5-1; abundance: many; j_gene: TRBJ1-4; d_gene: NA; CDR3aa: CASSPGRRNEKLFF; CDR3nt: TGCGCCAGCAGCCCGGGACGGCGTAATGAAAAACTGTTTTTT
v_gene: TRBV9; abundance: few; j_gene: TRBJ2-1; d_gene: NA; CDR3aa: CASSVSWNEQFF; CDR3nt: TGTGCCAGCAGCGTCTCCTGGAATGAGCAGTTCTTC
v_gene: TRBV20-1; abundance: NA; j_gene: TRBJ2-7; d_gene: NA; CDR3aa: CSARDPGFSSYEQYF; CDR3nt: TGCAGTGCTAGAGATCCTGGTTTTAGCTCCTACGAGCAGTACTTC
v_gene: TRBV4-1; abundance: NA; j_gene: TRBJ2-7; d_gene: TRBD1; CDR3aa: CASSQGGQGAYEQYF; CDR3nt: TGCGCCAGCAGCCAAGGCGGACAGGGGGCGTACGAGCAGTACTTC
v_gene: TRBV25-1; abundance: NA; j_gene: TRBJ2-7; d_gene: TRBD1; CDR3aa: CASSDDRGQLYEQYF; CDR3nt: TGTGCCAGCAGTGACGACAGGGGGCAACTTTACGAGCAGTACTTC
v_gene: TRBV5-1; abundance: NA; j_gene: TRBJ1-6; d_gene: TRBD1; CDR3aa: CASSLLGQTMGNNSPLHF; CDR3nt: TGCGCCAGCAGCTTGCTGGGACAGACTATGGGAAATAATTCACCCCTCCACTTT
v_gene: TRBV20-1; abundance: NA; j_gene: TRBJ1-5; d_gene: NA; CDR3aa: CSARDLQGYQPQHF; CDR3nt: TGCAGTGCTAGAGATTTGCAGGGGTATCAGCCCCAGCATTTT
v_gene: TRBV7-2; abundance: many; j_gene: TRBJ1-6; d_gene: TRBD1; CDR3aa: CASSLWDRGGSNNSPLHF; CDR3nt: TGTGCCAGCAGCTTATGGGACAGGGGAGGTAGCAATAATTCACCCCTCCACTTT
v_gene: TRBV2; abundance: once; j_gene: TRBJ2-1; d_gene: TRBD2; CDR3aa: CASMTGLANEQFF; CDR3nt: TGTGCCAGCATGACGGGACTAGCCAATGAGCAGTTCTTC
v_gene: TRBV28; abundance: few; j_gene: TRBJ1-5; d_gene: TRBD1; CDR3aa: CASRLGQPYQPQHF; CDR3nt: TGTGCCAGCAGGCTGGGACAGCCTTATCAGCCCCAGCATTTT
v_gene: TRBV11-2; abundance: few; j_gene: TRBJ1-5; d_gene: TRBD1; CDR3aa: CASSGTVSNQPQHF; CDR3nt: TGTGCCAGCAGCGGGACAGTTAGCAATCAGCCCCAGCATTTT
v_gene: TRBV5-5; abundance: NA; j_gene: TRBJ2-7; d_gene: NA; CDR3aa: CASSFIRFEQYF; CDR3nt: TGTGCCAGCAGCTTTATCAGGTTCGAGCAGTACTTC
v_gene: TRBV30; abundance: NA; j_gene: TRBJ1-4; d_gene: NA; CDR3aa: CAWSVGGFTNEKLFF; CDR3nt: TGTGCCTGGAGTGTTGGGGGATTCACTAATGAAAAACTGTTTTTT
v_gene: TRBV11-2; abundance: NA; j_gene: TRBJ2-7; d_gene: TRBD2; CDR3aa: CASSSISGASYEQYF; CDR3nt: TGTGCCAGCAGCTCAATTAGCGGGGCCTCCTACGAGCAGTACTTC
v_gene: TRBV20-1; abundance: few; j_gene: TRBJ2-2; d_gene: TRBD2; CDR3aa: CSARLAGDLSGELFF; CDR3nt: TGCAGTGCTAGACTAGCGGGAGATTTATCCGGGGAGCTGTTTTTT
v_gene: TRBV28; abundance: many; j_gene: TRBJ1-3; d_gene: NA; CDR3aa: CASSLGGVGNTIYF; CDR3nt: TGTGCCAGCAGTTTAGGAGGGGTCGGAAACACCATATATTTT
v_gene: TRBV12-3/TRBV12-4; abundance: NA; j_gene: TRBJ2-5; d_gene: TRBD2; CDR3aa: CASSIGTSGQETQYF; CDR3nt: TGTGCCAGCAGTATCGGGACTAGCGGCCAAGAGACCCAGTACTTC
v_gene: TRBV20-1; abundance: NA; j_gene: TRBJ2-1; d_gene: NA; CDR3aa: CSARDLAISTLNEQFF; CDR3nt: TGCAGTGCTAGAGATCTGGCTATCTCTACTCTCAATGAGCAGTTCTTC
v_gene: TRBV7-2; abundance: few; j_gene: TRBJ2-3; d_gene: TRBD2; CDR3aa: CASSLGVLAGGDTQYF; CDR3nt: TGTGCCAGCAGCTTAGGCGTTCTAGCGGGAGGAGATACGCAGTATTTT
v_gene: TRBV28; abundance: few; j_gene: TRBJ2-7; d_gene: NA; CDR3aa: CASSLSQRPPYEQYF; CDR3nt: TGTGCCAGCAGTTTATCGCAGAGACCTCCCTACGAGCAGTACTTC
v_gene: TRBV28; abundance: many; j_gene: TRBJ2-2; d_gene: TRBD2; CDR3aa: CASSFHSAGDGELFF; CDR3nt: TGTGCCAGCAGTTTTCACTCGGCGGGAGACGGGGAGCTGTTTTTT
v_gene: TRBV20-1; abundance: NA; j_gene: TRBJ2-4; d_gene: NA; CDR3aa: CSARREVGRYATNQYF; CDR3nt: TGCAGTGCTAGGCGAGAAGTGGGCCGATACGCAACAAATCAGTACTTC
v_gene: TRBV6-2/TRBV6-3; abundance: many; j_gene: TRBJ2-4; d_gene: TRBD1; CDR3aa: CASSYPGAGGKNIQYF; CDR3nt: TGTGCCAGCAGTTACCCCGGGGCAGGGGGAAAGAACATTCAGTACTTC
v_gene: TRBV6-2/TRBV6-3; abundance: many; j_gene: TRBJ2-2; d_gene: NA; CDR3aa: CASSTLAGTGELFF; CDR3nt: TGTGCCAGCAGTACCCTAGCAGGCACCGGGGAGCTGTTTTTT
v_gene: TRBV29-1; abundance: few; j_gene: TRBJ2-2; d_gene: TRBD2; CDR3aa: CSVLLAEITGELFF; CDR3nt: TGCAGCGTTCTGCTAGCGGAGATCACCGGGGAGCTGTTTTTT
v_gene: TRBV12-5; abundance: NA; j_gene: TRBJ2-5; d_gene: NA; CDR3aa: CASGLVRGPSPISQYF; CDR3nt: TGTGCTAGTGGTTTGGTACGGGGACCTTCCCCGATTTCCCAGTACTTC
v_gene: TRBV6-1; abundance: many; j_gene: TRBJ2-7; d_gene: TRBD1; CDR3aa: CASSRQGSRREQYF; CDR3nt: TGTGCCAGCAGTCGACAGGGCTCTAGAAGGGAGCAGTACTTC
v_gene: TRBV6-1; abundance: NA; j_gene: TRBJ1-1; d_gene: NA; CDR3aa: CASKPTGTNTEAFF; CDR3nt: TGTGCCAGCAAACCGACAGGAACGAACACTGAAGCTTTCTTT
v_gene: TRBV11-3; abundance: few; j_gene: TRBJ2-1; d_gene: NA; CDR3aa: CASSLGGLALREQFF; CDR3nt: TGTGCCAGCAGCTTAGGCGGTCTAGCGCTTCGAGAGCAGTTCTTC
v_gene: TRBV24-1; abundance: many; j_gene: TRBJ2-2; d_gene: TRBD2; CDR3aa: CATSDPSSGVGELFF; CDR3nt: TGTGCCACCAGTGATCCTTCTAGCGGAGTCGGGGAGCTGTTTTTT
v_gene: TRBV29-1; abundance: few; j_gene: TRBJ2-6; d_gene: NA; CDR3aa: CSVFRRGPSGANVLTF; CDR3nt: TGCAGCGTTTTCCGACGGGGCCCCTCTGGGGCCAACGTCCTGACTTTC
v_gene: TRBV5-1; abundance: many; j_gene: TRBJ2-1; d_gene: NA; CDR3aa: CASRKAAASQSSSYNEQFF; CDR3nt: TGCGCCAGCAGGAAAGCGGCGGCCTCTCAGTCTTCATCCTACAATGAGCAGTTCTTC
v_gene: TRBV28; abundance: many; j_gene: TRBJ2-7; d_gene: NA; CDR3aa: CASSFPGSKDEQYF; CDR3nt: TGTGCCAGCAGTTTCCCCGGGAGTAAGGACGAGCAGTACTTC
v_gene: TRBV12-3/TRBV12-4; abundance: NA; j_gene: TRBJ1-5; d_gene: NA; CDR3aa: CASSLTGLRNQPQHF; CDR3nt: TGTGCCAGCAGTTTAACCGGGTTGAGAAATCAGCCCCAGCATTTT
v_gene: TRBV2; abundance: NA; j_gene: TRBJ2-1; d_gene: NA; CDR3aa: CASSGGGLHSNNEQFF; CDR3nt: TGTGCCAGCAGTGGTGGGGGACTCCATTCAAACAATGAGCAGTTCTTC
v_gene: TRBV28; abundance: many; j_gene: TRBJ2-3; d_gene: TRBD1; CDR3aa: CASSFLGDRAPDTQYF; CDR3nt: TGTGCCAGCAGTTTTTTGGGGGACAGGGCTCCAGATACGCAGTATTTT
v_gene: TRBV6-1; abundance: few; j_gene: TRBJ2-7; d_gene: TRBD2; CDR3aa: CAAKREGSYEQYF; CDR3nt: TGTGCCGCAAAGCGGGAGGGATCCTACGAGCAGTACTTC
v_gene: TRBV5-1; abundance: many; j_gene: TRBJ2-3; d_gene: TRBD2; CDR3aa: CASSPYIGLAGTDTQYF; CDR3nt: TGCGCCAGCAGCCCCTATATCGGACTAGCGGGAACAGATACGCAGTATTTT
v_gene: TRBV9; abundance: once; j_gene: TRBJ2-5; d_gene: NA; CDR3aa: CASSVEVRAGETQYF; CDR3nt: TGTGCCAGCAGCGTAGAGGTTAGGGCGGGAGAGACCCAGTACTTC
v_gene: TRBV28; abundance: NA; j_gene: TRBJ2-5; d_gene: TRBD1; CDR3aa: CASRQDRVQETQYF; CDR3nt: TGTGCCAGCAGACAGGACAGGGTGCAAGAGACCCAGTACTTC
v_gene: TRBV20-1; abundance: NA; j_gene: TRBJ1-5; d_gene: NA; CDR3aa: CSARGFRGESGQPQHF; CDR3nt: TGCAGTGCTAGGGGGTTCAGAGGAGAATCGGGTCAGCCCCAGCATTTT
v_gene: TRBV6-2/TRBV6-3; abundance: few; j_gene: TRBJ2-7; d_gene: NA; CDR3aa: CASSSPYYEQYF; CDR3nt: TGTGCCAGCAGTTCCCCGTACTACGAGCAGTACTTC
v_gene: TRBV20-1; abundance: many; j_gene: TRBJ2-2; d_gene: NA; CDR3aa: CSARPTGLTGELFF; CDR3nt: TGCAGTGCTCGGCCAACAGGGCTCACCGGGGAGCTGTTTTTT
v_gene: TRBV29-1; abundance: many; j_gene: TRBJ2-6; d_gene: TRBD1; CDR3aa: CSVPGQGSGANVLTF; CDR3nt: TGCAGCGTTCCGGGACAGGGTTCTGGGGCCAACGTCCTGACTTTC
v_gene: TRBV29-1; abundance: many; j_gene: TRBJ2-4; d_gene: TRBD2; CDR3aa: CSVEDLPREGLFKNIQYF; CDR3nt: TGCAGCGTTGAAGATCTTCCGCGGGAGGGGCTCTTCAAAAACATTCAGTACTTC
v_gene: TRBV20-1; abundance: NA; j_gene: TRBJ2-1; d_gene: TRBD2; CDR3aa: CSTYPGLAGGASYNEQFF; CDR3nt: TGCAGTACTTACCCGGGACTAGCGGGAGGAGCCTCCTACAATGAGCAGTTCTTC
v_gene: TRBV11-3; abundance: NA; j_gene: TRBJ2-1; d_gene: TRBD2; CDR3aa: CASSLDLAGGILDEQFF; CDR3nt: TGTGCCAGCAGCTTAGATCTGGCGGGAGGAATTCTGGATGAGCAGTTCTTC
v_gene: TRBV19; abundance: NA; j_gene: TRBJ2-2; d_gene: TRBD2; CDR3aa: CASRKRDYNTGELFF; CDR3nt: TGTGCCAGTAGAAAAAGGGACTACAACACCGGGGAGCTGTTTTTT
v_gene: TRBV7-6; abundance: few; j_gene: TRBJ2-7; d_gene: TRBD2; CDR3aa: CASSLVGLRLAGAGKNEQYF; CDR3nt: TGTGCCAGCAGCTTAGTAGGATTACGACTAGCGGGGGCCGGTAAGAACGAGCAGTACTTC